These T cell receptor beta chains were read from a single sample in a study of stem cell transplantation in POMP-related autoinflammatory disease. The assay was immunoSEQ multiplex PCR, and TCRdb's table has in-frame clones only and misses some. Altogether some 70,000 clones are present, under 95% being singletons, with the ten largest covering 0.6% to 0.8%. The specimen was CD4+ T cells from PBMCs, collected after stem cell transplantation. The origin of the receptors is a human patient with POMP-related autoinflammation and immune dysregulation (PRAID). Some T cells may be provided by the graft donor. Both conserved end residues are part of each CDR3. A D gene is named only where the DNA matches it firmly. The listing skips clone size in some rows; elsewhere it reads once, few, many or a size class.

few	TRBV6-5	TRBJ1-4	TRBD1	TGTGCCAGCAGTTACTCGGGACAGCTGAGAAAACTGTTTTTT	CASSYSGQLRKLFF
.	TRBV5-1	TRBJ2-1	.	TGCGCCAGCAGCTTGGGGGCAGGGGGAGGTAATCTCAATGAGCAGTTCTTC	CASSLGAGGGNLNEQFF
.	TRBV5-1	TRBJ1-4	.	TGCGCCAGCAGCTTGGCCTCGTATATCAAGAATGAAAAACTGTTTTTT	CASSLASYIKNEKLFF
.	TRBV2	TRBJ2-6	.	TGTGCCAGCACTCCGATGAGTGGGGCCAACGTCCTGACTTTC	CASTPMSGANVLTF
.	TRBV18	TRBJ2-3	.	TGTGCCAGCTCATCATATCAGCCACGGCGGGGCACAGATACGCAGTATTTT	CASSSYQPRRGTDTQYF
.	TRBV7-8	TRBJ2-5	.	TGTGCCAGCAGCGTAACCCTGGGCGCGGGCCAAGAGACCCAGTACTTC	CASSVTLGAGQETQYF
.	TRBV28	TRBJ1-6	TRBD1	TGTGCCAGCAGTTTAAGGACAGGGGCTGATAATTCACCCCTCCACTTT	CASSLRTGADNSPLHF
.	TRBV24-1	TRBJ1-5	.	TGTGCCACCAGTACGGACTATAGCAATCAGCCCCAGCATTTT	CATSTDYSNQPQHF
.	TRBV2	TRBJ1-2	TRBD1	TGTGCCAGCAGCGAACAGGGGGCGTTTGGCTACACCTTC	CASSEQGAFGYTF
.	TRBV10-2	TRBJ1-5	.	TGCGCCAGCAGTGGGCAGAGCAATCAGCCCCAGCATTTT	CASSGQSNQPQHF
.	TRBV18	TRBJ1-2	.	TGTGCCAGCTCACCAAGGGGCGGGGATGGCTACACCTTC	CASSPRGGDGYTF
.	TRBV11-2	TRBJ2-1	.	TGTGCCAGCAGCCCCGGGACCCCCTACAATGAGCAGTTCTTC	CASSPGTPYNEQFF
.	TRBV29-1	TRBJ2-1	TRBD2	TGCAGCGTTGGGGCTAGCGGGGGTAATGAGCAGTTCTTC	CSVGASGGNEQFF
.	TRBV4-1	TRBJ1-5	.	TGCGCCAGCAGCCAAGTCCTCTTAAGATCGCGCAATCAGCCCCAGCATTTT	CASSQVLLRSRNQPQHF
.	TRBV28	TRBJ2-3	.	TGTGCCAGCAGTTCGACAGCTAGCACAGATACGCAGTATTTT	CASSSTASTDTQYF
.	TRBV18	TRBJ1-2	.	TGTGCCAGCTCCCGGACGAGGAACTATGGCTACACCTTC	CASSRTRNYGYTF
.	TRBV5-8	TRBJ1-1	.	TGTGCCAGCAGCTTGCTTTCGGGAGCTTTCTTT	CASSLLSGAFF
.	TRBV5-1	TRBJ2-5	TRBD1	TGCGCCAGCAGCTTGACAGGGGAAGAGACCCAGTACTTC	CASSLTGEETQYF
.	TRBV28	TRBJ1-1	.	TGTGCCACCTCAAGGGGCGGGGAACTTATAGCTTTCTTT	CATSRGGELIAFF
once	TRBV20-1	TRBJ2-4	TRBD2	TGCAGTGCTAGTCCCACTAGCGGGGGGGCGTACATTCAGTACTTC	CSASPTSGGAYIQYF
once	TRBV28	TRBJ2-3	TRBD2	TGTGCCAGCAGTGATACCAGGACTAGCGGGAGATCAGATACGCAGTATTTT	CASSDTRTSGRSDTQYF
.	TRBV5-6	TRBJ2-1	.	TGTGCCAGCAGCTATGGACCTGAGCAGTTCTTC	CASSYGPEQFF
.	TRBV24-1	TRBJ2-1	TRBD1	TGTGCCACCAGTGATTTTGGACAGGGCTACAATGAGCAGTTCTTC	CATSDFGQGYNEQFF
once	TRBV28	TRBJ2-2	TRBD2	TGTGCCAGCAGTTCTAGCGGAGTTAACACCGGGGAGCTGTTTTTT	CASSSSGVNTGELFF
.	TRBV29-1	TRBJ2-3	.	TGCAGCGTGAGGTGGGGGGCGCGTAATACAGATACGCAGTATTTT	CSVRWGARNTDTQYF
.	TRBV4-2	TRBJ2-7	.	TGTGCCAGCAGCCAAAGAAGCGGACCCTACGAGCAGTACTTC	CASSQRSGPYEQYF
once	TRBV5-1	TRBJ1-1	.	TGCGCCAGCAGCTTGGTAGCAGTCAGTACTGAAGCTTTCTTT	CASSLVAVSTEAFF
.	TRBV5-1	TRBJ2-5	TRBD1	TGCGCCAGCAGGGCTTCGACCGGGACAGGGGGCATAGGAGAGACCCAGTACTTC	CASRASTGTGGIGETQYF
.	TRBV6-1	TRBJ1-2	.	TGTGCCAGCAGTGACCTAGGGGACGATCGACGGGATGGCTACACCTTC	CASSDLGDDRRDGYTF
.	TRBV6-1	TRBJ1-1	.	TGTGCCAGCAGTGAAGTTGGGCAGGGGAACACTGAAGCTTTCTTT	CASSEVGQGNTEAFF
.	TRBV7-8	TRBJ2-2	TRBD2	TGTGCCAGCAGGCGACTAGCGGGCTTCACCGGGGAGCTGTTTTTT	CASRRLAGFTGELFF